Below are 25 T cell receptor beta chains sequenced from a single sample in a study of shared clonotypes between healthy human individuals. The repertoire was sequenced with immunoSEQ multiplex PCR; TCRdb's copy has only in-frame clones and lacks some. Of more than 550,000 clones in the sample, 72% are singletons; the top ten hold more than 1.5%. Sequenced: memory CD4+ T cells sorted from blood. Subset: CD45RA-negative fraction. These receptors all come from a young woman in good health.

This clone was counted once. CDR3 sequence (DNA): TGTGCCAGCACCAGAGAGGGGAAGGGGACCTACGAGCAGTACTTC. This encodes CASTREGKGTYEQYF. This chain links TRBV7-6 with TRBJ2-7, with D perhaps matching TRBD1 or TRBD2 (5 bases each). CDR1 and CDR2 (germline): SGHVS, FNYEAQ. Trimming shortened V by 7 bases and J by 2 bases, and 18 bases separated the two germline ends. The CDR3 has 15 amino acids.

CDR3 sequence reads: CASSQVQGANTEAFF. In DNA, the CDR3 is TGTGCCAGCTCCCAGGTACAGGGGGCGAACACTGAAGCTTTCTTT. The chain carries TRBV18 and TRBJ1-1, with TRBD1 matching 9 bases. V dropped 6 bases and J dropped 1; count of bases not matched to a gene: 6. The CDR3 is 15 residues long. Per germline, CDR1 KGHSH and CDR2 LQKENI.

The chain combines TRBV7-3 with TRBJ2-5; the D gene is possibly TRBD2 (6 bases). V lost 0 bases and J lost 4, with 12 bases in between. CDR1 and CDR2 (germline): SGHTA, FQGTGA. This CDR3 region has 15 residues. CDR3 amino acids: CASSLTAGFGETQYF. CDR3 bases: TGTGCCAGCAGCTTAACGGCGGGATTTGGAGAGACCCAGTACTTC.

V and J are TRBV6-6 and TRBJ2-3; D is ambiguous. The CDR3 sequence is 13 residues long. V shed 4 bases and J shed 2 bases, with 7 bases lying between them. Germline V gene lookup returns CDR1 MNHNY and CDR2 SVGAGI (reference sequence). CDR3 protein: CASSWADTDTQYF. The CDR3 nucleotides are TGTGCCAGCAGTTGGGCGGACACAGATACGCAGTATTTT.

This chain uses TRBV5-4 with TRBJ2-1; 7 bases are shared with TRBD2. J was trimmed by 8 bases and V by 10 bases; bases with no gene match: 21. Germline CDR1 SGHNT, CDR2 YYREEE (reference sequence). The CDR3 totals 16 residues. The CDR3 coding sequence is TGTGCCCTGGGTTGGAATATCGGGACTATGGTCCATGAGCAGTTCTTC. This gives the protein CALGWNIGTMVHEQFF. Using reference TRBV5-4 and TRBJ2-1 for the parts outside the CDR3, the full variable domain is ETGVTQSPTHLIKTRGQQVTLRCSSQSGHNTVSWYQQALGQGPQFIFQYYREEENGRGNFPPRFSGLQFPNYSSELNVNALELDDSALYLCALGWNIGTMVHEQFFGPGTRLTVL.

The gene calls are TRBV4-2 and TRBJ2-1; 8 bases match TRBD1. CDR1 and CDR2 (germline): LGHNA, YNFKEQ. The CDR3 contains 16 residues. The ends lost 7 bases at V and 0 bases at J; junction bases unmatched: 8. CDR3 loop: CASTSFGQGSYNEQFF. DNA of the CDR3: TGTGCCAGCACTTCCTTCGGACAGGGCTCCTACAATGAGCAGTTCTTC.

The DNA of the CDR3 is TGTGCCAGCAGCTTAGTGGGGGGCGAGGTGGAGACCCAGTACTTC. It translates to CASSLVGGEVETQYF. The V call is TRBV11-2, the J call TRBJ2-5; D possibly uses TRBD1 or TRBD2 (6 bases each). CDR3 length: 15 residues. Germline CDR1 is SGHAT and CDR2 is FQNNGV. V was cut by 1 base and J by 5 bases, with 14 bases left in between.

Turning to this clone: Other DNA sequences in the same sample also yield this CDR3. V usage is TRBV2 and J usage is TRBJ2-5, with no clear D. V lost 3 bases, J lost 4 bases, and 6 bases lay in between. Germline CDR1 reads SNHLY; CDR2 reads FYNNEI. The CDR3 spans 12 residues. The CDR3 reads CASSERRETQYF. The CDR3 DNA follows: TGTGCCAGCAGTGAGCGCAGAGAGACCCAGTACTTC.

The V and J genes are TRBV19 and TRBJ2-7; D is perhaps TRBD2 (6 bases). The V gene lost 4 bases and the J gene lost 0 bases, with 16 bases spanning the gap. The germline V gene has CDR1 LNHDA and CDR2 SQIVND (reference sequence). The CDR3 contains 16 residues. CDR3 sequence reads: CASSNARRGSSYEQYF. Here the CDR3 DNA reads TGTGCCAGTAGTAATGCTCGACGGGGGAGCTCCTACGAGCAGTACTTC.

V and J are TRBV7-9 and TRBJ2-1; possible D gene TRBD1, 6 bases. V was cut by 3 bases and J by 4 bases, with 10 bases left in between. Germline V lookup: CDR1 SEHNR, CDR2 FQNEAQ (reference sequence). CDR3 length: 14 residues. The CDR3: CASSFRGRYNEQFF. CDR3 in DNA: TGTGCCAGCAGCTTCAGGGGTCGGTACAATGAGCAGTTCTTC.

The rearrangement uses TRBV5-1 and TRBJ2-2; D not certain. The ends were cut back, 7 bases at V and 0 bases at J, with 7 bases in the middle. This CDR3 has 13 residues. Germline CDR1 is SGHRS and CDR2 is YFSETQ. CDR3 residues: CASPGPNTGELFF. CDR3 nucleotides: TGCGCCAGCCCCGGACCGAACACCGGGGAGCTGTTTTTT. Filled out from reference TRBV5-1 and TRBJ2-2, the complete variable domain reads KAGVTQTPRYLIKTRGQQVTLSCSPISGHRSVSWYQQTPGQGLQFLFEYFSETQRNKGNFPGRFSGRQFSNSRSEMNVSTLELGDSALYLCASPGPNTGELFFGEGSRLTVL.

As to this clone: Other DNA sequences in this sample translate to the same CDR3. CDR3 region: CASSPRTGGYEQYF. CDR3 coding DNA: TGTGCCAGCAGTCCCCGGACAGGGGGGTACGAGCAGTACTTC. This chain uses TRBV27 with TRBJ2-7, with 10 bases fitting TRBD1. Losses at the gene ends were 5 bases for V and 4 bases for J; bases not matched to a gene: 5. CDR3 size: 14 residues. CDR1 and CDR2 (germline): MNHEY, SMNVEV (reference sequence).

This rearrangement joins TRBV19 to TRBJ2-2; 8 nucleotides align to TRBD1. With V trimmed by 5 bases and J by 6 bases, 8 bases remained unmatched. CDR1 LNHDA and CDR2 SQIVND come from the germline V gene (reference sequence). CDR3 size: 15 residues. The CDR3 protein is CASSVDRGVAGELFF. The CDR3 DNA follows: TGTGCCAGTAGTGTCGACAGGGGAGTCGCCGGGGAGCTGTTTTTT.

V is TRBV10-3 and J is TRBJ2-1, with TRBD2 matching over 10 bases. V shed 7 bases, J shed 4 bases, and the junction held 4 bases outside the gene matches. CDR3 length: 14 amino acids. The germline V gene encodes CDR1 ENHRY and CDR2 SYGVKD. The DNA for the CDR3 is TGTGCCATCAAAGGGACTAGCGCATACAATGAGCAGTTCTTC. It translates to CAIKGTSAYNEQFF.

This clone was detected only a few times. This chain uses TRBV11-3 with TRBJ2-1, with D unresolved. Germline V gives CDR1 SGHNT, CDR2 YENEEA. This CDR3 contains 12 residues. With 2 bases removed from V and 5 bases from J, the gap between germline ends came to 4 bases. CDR3 sequence (DNA): TGTGCCAGCAGCTTAAACCACAATGAGCAGTTCTTC. This encodes CASSLNHNEQFF.

On this clone: The sample carries other DNA sequences with the same CDR3. The chain combines TRBV5-1 with TRBJ1-1; D is ambiguous. V shed 8 bases and J shed 0 bases, with 5 bases lying between them. In germline, CDR1 is SGHRS, CDR2 YFSETQ. The CDR3 totals 11 residues. The CDR3 spells CASKLNTEAFF. In DNA form, the CDR3 reads TGCGCCAGTAAGTTGAACACTGAAGCTTTCTTT.

This clone has just one count. The chain carries TRBV5-1 and TRBJ1-1, with D perhaps matching TRBD1 (5 bases). The CDR3 covers 15 residues. The germline CDR1 and CDR2 sequences are SGHRS and YFSETQ. Trimming cost V 5 bases and J 3 bases, with 17 bases left between them. CDR3 sequence reads: CASRSGTFMDTEAFF. The CDR3 DNA follows: TGCGCCAGCAGATCGGGGACTTTCATGGACACTGAAGCTTTCTTT.

The J gene is TRBJ1-5, the V gene TRBV19, with D perhaps matching TRBD1 (6 bases). The CDR3 is 17 residues long. The germline V gene has CDR1 LNHDA and CDR2 SQIVND (reference sequence). V lost 10 bases to trimming and J lost 0 bases, with 22 bases between them. The CDR3 reads CATQKSRTEYSNQPQHF. CDR3 DNA: TGTGCCACGCAGAAGTCACGGACAGAATATAGCAATCAGCCCCAGCATTTT.

This chain uses TRBV4-1 with TRBJ1-2; TRBD1 might be the D (5 bases). CDR1 MGHRA and CDR2 YSYEKL come from the germline V gene. There are 17 residues in the CDR3. V lost 0 bases and J lost 8, with 22 bases in between. CDR3 amino acids: CASSQDLTGPYMRGYTF. The CDR3, as DNA: TGCGCCAGCAGCCAAGATCTCACGGGACCCTACATGCGAGGCTACACCTTC.

The V and J genes are TRBV10-3 and TRBJ2-2, with a weak D call TRBD2 (5 bases). Deletions cut 2 bases from V and 4 bases from J, with 14 bases between. Germline assignment: CDR1 ENHRY and CDR2 SYGVKD. There are 16 residues in the CDR3. In DNA, the CDR3 is TGTGCCATCAGTGAGCTATCAGGACTCTCCACCGGGGAGCTGTTTTTT. It specifies CAISELSGLSTGELFF.

The table lists this clone with many counts. The chain couples TRBV7-8 to TRBJ1-5; D is uncertain. The CDR3 is 16 amino acids. The germline CDR1 and CDR2 sequences are SGHVS and FQNEAQ. V was pared by 5 bases and J by 0 bases, with 14 bases between. The CDR3 DNA is TGTGCCAGCAGCCCTTTGGTGATTTATAGCAATCAGCCCCAGCATTTT. It is translated as CASSPLVIYSNQPQHF. Drawing the rest from reference TRBV7-8 and TRBJ1-5, the complete variable domain is GAGVSQSPRYKVAKRGQDVALRCDPISGHVSLFWYQQALGQGPEFLTYFQNEAQLDKSGLPSDRFFAERPEGSVSTLKIQRTQQEDSAVYLCASSPLVIYSNQPQHFGDGTRLSIL.

V usage is TRBV5-1 and J usage is TRBJ1-2; TRBD1 is a possible D gene (5 bases). The CDR3 has 14 residues. Trimming pared 2 bases from V and 4 bases from J, leaving 12 bases between. The germline CDR1 and CDR2 sequences are SGHRS and YFSETQ. This CDR3 is CASSFEQALYGYTF. For the CDR3, the DNA is TGCGCCAGCAGCTTTGAACAGGCCCTCTATGGCTACACCTTC.

This clone has a single count. The chain uses TRBV2 and TRBJ1-2, with D uncertain. With 4 bases removed from V and 8 bases from J, the gap between germline ends came to 11 bases. Germline assignment: CDR1 SNHLY and CDR2 FYNNEI. The CDR3 runs to 12 residues. CDR3 nucleotides: TGTGCCAGCAGTGTGGCCCCCGAGGGCTACACCTTC. Translating it yields CASSVAPEGYTF.

The rearrangement joins TRBV19 to TRBJ1-1; TRBD1 aligns across 7 bases. CDR3 length: 14 amino acids. With V trimmed by 6 bases and J by 10 bases, 14 bases remained unmatched. The germline V gene encodes CDR1 LNHDA and CDR2 SQIVND (reference sequence). For the CDR3, the DNA is TGTGCCAGTAGCGATGGACAGGTTCGGGGGGGAGCTTTCTTT. The encoded protein is CASSDGQVRGGAFF.

This clone came up once. The gene calls are TRBV6-1 and TRBJ2-2, with a possible D match to TRBD1 (6 bases). Trimming shortened V by 5 bases and J by 3 bases, and 10 bases separated the two germline ends. The CDR3 length is 14 residues. CDR1 is MNHNS, CDR2 SASEGT, per germline. CDR3 DNA sequence: TGTGCCAGCAGTTGGACAGACGACACCGGGGAGCTGTTTTTT. Protein product: CASSWTDDTGELFF.